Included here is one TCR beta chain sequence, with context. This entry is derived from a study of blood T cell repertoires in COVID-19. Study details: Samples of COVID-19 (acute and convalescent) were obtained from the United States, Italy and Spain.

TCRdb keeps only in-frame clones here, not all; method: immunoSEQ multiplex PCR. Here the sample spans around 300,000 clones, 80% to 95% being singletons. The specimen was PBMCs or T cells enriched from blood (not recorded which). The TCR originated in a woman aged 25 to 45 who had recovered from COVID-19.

The CDR3: CASSLSVGQGARAFF. DNA of the CDR3: TGTGCCAGCAGCTTAAGTGTGGGACAGGGGGCGAGGGCTTTCTTT. The rearrangement links TRBV7-3 to TRBJ1-1; 12 positions agree with TRBD1. CDR3 length: 15 residues. V was clipped by 1 base and J by 11 bases; unmatched bases: 8. From germline, CDR1 is SGHTA and CDR2 FQGTGA.